A single sample is the source of the 13 T cell receptor beta chains below, sequenced in a study of beta chain features in type 1 diabetes. TCRB transcripts that were expressed got sequenced, as all of the isolated RNA had been reverse transcribed. Data came from immunoSEQ multiplex PCR; TCRdb stores just in-frame clones and leaves some out. Here the sample spans 250,000 to 350,000 clones, 9.5% to 11% being singletons. Source material: naive CD4+ T cells from blood. The source is a woman in her 30s in good health.

CDR3 in DNA: TGTGCCTGGCTCCGGGAGGGCCTCCGGACAGATACGCAGTATTTT. Translated, it gives CAWLREGLRTDTQYF. The chain couples TRBV30 to TRBJ2-3, with 8 bases lining up with TRBD2. With 5 bases clipped from V and 3 bases from J, the junction kept 10 bases outside the gene matches. CDR1 and CDR2 (germline): GTSNPN, SVGIG (reference sequence). The CDR3 extends over 15 amino acids.

This clone was observed a handful of times. The chain employs TRBV5-1 and TRBJ2-7, with 12 nucleotides matching TRBD2. CDR1 is SGHRS and CDR2 is YFSETQ in the germline V gene. Trimming took 2 bases from V and 4 from J; bases not matched to a gene: 7. This CDR3 is built from 16 residues. The CDR3 region has the DNA TGCGCCAGCAGCTTCTCCCCGACTAGCGGGAGTTACGAGCAGTACTTC. Protein: CASSFSPTSGSYEQYF.

This clone was detected a few times. The rearrangement links TRBV6-5 to TRBJ1-4, with 8 positions matching TRBD1. The CDR3 is made up of 15 amino acids. Germline values: CDR1 MNHEY, CDR2 SVGAGI. The trim removed 2 bases at V and 8 bases at J, leaving 7 bases unmatched. CDR3 protein: CASSYLQGTGEKLFF. CDR3 sequence (DNA): TGTGCCAGCAGTTACCTCCAAGGGACAGGCGAAAAACTGTTTTTT.

This clone was seen only a few times. This chain's CDR3 is CASSVDVGGHHEQFF. Here the CDR3 DNA reads TGTGCCAGCAGCGTAGATGTGGGAGGGCACCATGAGCAGTTCTTC. The rearrangement joins TRBV9 to TRBJ2-1, with 7 positions matching TRBD2. The CDR3 runs 15 residues. The V gene's germline CDR1 is SGDLS and CDR2 YYNGEE. The V segment lost 0 bases and the J segment 8 bases; nucleotides outside the gene matches: 8.

This clone was seen a handful of times. This sequence joins TRBV9 and TRBJ2-5; TRBD2 matches 9 bases. Germline trimming cut 3 bases from V and 1 base from J; bases unmatched to any gene: 7. The CDR3 is 16 residues long. The germline gives CDR1 SGDLS, CDR2 YYNGEE. For the CDR3, the DNA is TGTGCCAGCAGCGCATTAGCGGGAGCCGTCCAAGAGACCCAGTACTTC. As protein: CASSALAGAVQETQYF.

This clone was seen a handful of times. The chain employs TRBV4-3 and TRBJ2-7, with a weak D call TRBD1 (5 bases). From germline, CDR1 is LGHNA and CDR2 YSLEER. With 0 bases removed from V and 6 bases from J, the gap between germline ends came to 9 bases. The CDR3 spans 13 residues. CDR3 in amino acids: CASSQDQGSEQYF. The CDR3 DNA reads TGCGCCAGCAGCCAAGATCAGGGTAGCGAGCAGTACTTC.

In this sample, this clone turned up a few times. The chain has TRBV9 and TRBJ1-5, with 7 bases lining up with TRBD1. The CDR3 contains 15 residues. V gave up 3 bases and J gave up 0 bases; unmatched junction bases: 3. CDR1 and CDR2 from the germline V gene are SGDLS and YYNGEE. This chain's CDR3 is CASSGTGDSNQPQHF. The DNA of the CDR3 is TGTGCCAGCAGCGGAACAGGGGATAGCAATCAGCCCCAGCATTTT.

The chain carries TRBV5-6 and TRBJ2-1; tentative D call: TRBD2 (5 bases). V dropped 0 bases and J dropped 4 bases, with 11 bases sitting between them. This CDR3 is built from 15 residues. Germline-derived CDR1 and CDR2 are SGHDT and YYEEEE. CDR3 coding DNA: TGTGCCAGCAGCTTGGGGTCGGGATCTTACAATGAGCAGTTCTTC. This encodes CASSLGSGSYNEQFF.

This clone was detected a few times. The chain joins TRBV2 to TRBJ2-3; 8 positions agree with TRBD2. Germline CDR1 and CDR2: SNHLY and FYNNEI. CDR3 length: 16 amino acids. With V trimmed by 4 bases and J by 2 bases, 8 bases remained unmatched. The CDR3 nucleotides are TGTGCCAGCAGTGCCGCGGGAGGACTAACCACAGATACGCAGTATTTT. This codes for CASSAAGGLTTDTQYF.

A few counts support this clone. This chain links TRBV29-1 with TRBJ2-3; D is unresolved. Deletions cut 8 bases from V and 9 bases from J, with 15 bases between. The V gene's germline CDR1 is SQVTM and CDR2 ANQGSEA. This CDR3 has 11 amino acids. CDR3 sequence (DNA): TGCAGCCTCGAAATAGCTCGGACGCAGTATTTT. Encoded protein: CSLEIARTQYF.

V and J are TRBV30 and TRBJ1-4, with D tentatively TRBD1 (5 bases). The CDR3 extends over 12 amino acids. Trimming stripped 5 bases from V and 7 bases from J, with 11 bases between. The germline V gene encodes CDR1 GTSNPN and CDR2 SVGIG (reference sequence). The CDR3 sequence: CAWSIDSEKLFF. CDR3 DNA sequence: TGTGCCTGGTCGATAGACAGTGAAAAACTGTTTTTT.

The chain uses TRBV6-5 and TRBJ1-5; 8 nucleotides line up with TRBD1. Trimming cost V 6 bases and J 0 bases; bases outside gene matches: 4. This CDR3 region has 15 residues. CDR1 MNHEY and CDR2 SVGAGI come from the germline V gene. DNA of the CDR3: TGTGCCAGCAGGGCCGACAGGGGTAGCAATCAGCCCCAGCATTTT. Amino acids: CASRADRGSNQPQHF.

The chain is built from TRBV10-3 and TRBJ2-7; 12 positions match TRBD2. From germline, CDR1 is ENHRY and CDR2 SYGVKD. Trimming took 4 bases from V and 4 from J; bases not matched to a gene: 11. The CDR3 totals 17 residues. CDR3 in DNA: TGTGCCATCAGTGTGGGAGTTGGGACTAGCGGGCTTTACGAGCAGTACTTC. This sequence encodes CAISVGVGTSGLYEQYF.